This TCR beta chain was sequenced in a study of OX40 agonist ivuxolimab in advanced cancers. Sequencing was performed with immunoSEQ multiplex PCR; in TCRdb, only in-frame clones are kept and a portion is missing. The profile shows tens of thousands of clones, 78% of them singletons. The CDR3 contains 14 residues. Germline V gives CDR1 MGHDK, CDR2 SYGVNS. V lost 5 bases, J lost 6 bases, and 13 bases lay in between. The source material was CD4+ or CD8+ T cells sorted from blood, sampled in a trial of the OX40 agonist ivuxolimab. The V call is TRBV25-1, the J call TRBJ1-4; D is perhaps TRBD1 (6 bases). This TCR derives from an adult with an advanced solid tumor such as melanoma, head and neck, liver or kidney cancer. CDR3 bases: TGTGCCAGCAGTCAGGGCCAGGGGTATGAAAAACTGTTTTTT. This codes for CASSQGQGYEKLFF.